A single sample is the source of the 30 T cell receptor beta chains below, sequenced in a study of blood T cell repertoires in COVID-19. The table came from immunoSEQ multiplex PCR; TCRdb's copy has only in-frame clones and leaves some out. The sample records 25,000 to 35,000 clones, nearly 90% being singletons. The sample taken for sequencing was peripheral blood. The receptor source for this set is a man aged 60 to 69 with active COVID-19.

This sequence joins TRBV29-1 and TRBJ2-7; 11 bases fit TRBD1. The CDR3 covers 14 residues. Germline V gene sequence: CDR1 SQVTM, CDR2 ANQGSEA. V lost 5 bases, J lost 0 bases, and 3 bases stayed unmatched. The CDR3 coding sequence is TGCAGCGTTCTAGGGACAGGGGGCTCCTACGAGCAGTACTTC. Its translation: CSVLGTGGSYEQYF.

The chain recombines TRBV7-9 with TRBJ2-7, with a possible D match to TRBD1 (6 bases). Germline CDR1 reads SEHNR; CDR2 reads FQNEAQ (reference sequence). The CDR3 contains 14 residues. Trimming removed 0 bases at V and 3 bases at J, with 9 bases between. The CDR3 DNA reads TGTGCCAGCAGCTTAGCGGGCAGGGGCTACGAGCAGTACTTC. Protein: CASSLAGRGYEQYF.

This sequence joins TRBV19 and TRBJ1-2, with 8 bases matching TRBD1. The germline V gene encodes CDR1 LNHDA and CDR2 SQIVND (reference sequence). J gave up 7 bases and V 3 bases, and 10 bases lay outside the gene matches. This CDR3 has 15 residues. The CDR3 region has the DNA TGTGCCAGTAGTATCGGCCAGGGGGCTCTTCTTGGCTACACCTTC. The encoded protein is CASSIGQGALLGYTF.

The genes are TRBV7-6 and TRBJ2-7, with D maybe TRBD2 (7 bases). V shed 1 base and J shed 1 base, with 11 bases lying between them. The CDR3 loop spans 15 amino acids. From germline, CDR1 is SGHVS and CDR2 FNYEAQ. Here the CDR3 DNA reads TGTGCCAGCAGCTTAGGTGGGGGGGCATCCTACGAGCAGTACTTC. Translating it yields CASSLGGGASYEQYF.

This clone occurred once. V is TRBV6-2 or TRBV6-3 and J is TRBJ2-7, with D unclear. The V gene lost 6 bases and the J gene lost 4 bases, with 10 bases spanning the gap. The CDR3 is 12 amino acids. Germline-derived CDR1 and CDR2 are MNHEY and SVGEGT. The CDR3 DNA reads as TGTGCCAGCAGCCAAGACACTTACGAGCAGTACTTC. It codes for CASSQDTYEQYF.

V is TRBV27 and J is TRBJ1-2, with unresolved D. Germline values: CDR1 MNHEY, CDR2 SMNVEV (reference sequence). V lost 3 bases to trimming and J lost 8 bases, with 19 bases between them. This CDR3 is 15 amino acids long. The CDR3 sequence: CASSFGPASIGGYTF. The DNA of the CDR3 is TGTGCCAGCAGTTTCGGTCCAGCGTCTATTGGGGGCTACACCTTC.

The CDR3 bases are TGTGCCAGCAAACTACAGCCGGGACAGAGCTACGAGCAGTACTTC. It codes for CASKLQPGQSYEQYF. This chain joins TRBV27 and TRBJ2-7; 7 bases are shared with TRBD1. V was clipped by 7 bases and J by 3 bases; unmatched bases: 12. Germline CDR1 reads MNHEY; CDR2 reads SMNVEV (reference sequence). This CDR3 region has 15 residues.

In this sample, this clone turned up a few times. The CDR3 loop is CASSPETRVGYTF. DNA of the CDR3: TGTGCCAGTAGTCCTGAAACTAGGGTTGGCTACACCTTC. V usage is TRBV19 and J usage is TRBJ1-2, with unresolved D. V was shortened by 5 bases and J by 7 bases, with 14 bases between the two germline ends. Germline V gene data show CDR1 as LNHDA and CDR2 as SQIVND (reference sequence). This CDR3 contains 13 residues. Drawing the rest from reference TRBV19 and TRBJ1-2, the complete variable domain is DGGITQSPKYLFRKEGQNVTLSCEQNLNHDAMYWYRQDPGQGLRLIYYSQIVNDFQKGDIAEGYSVSREKKESFPLTVTSAQKNPTAFYLCASSPETRVGYTFGSGTRLTVV.

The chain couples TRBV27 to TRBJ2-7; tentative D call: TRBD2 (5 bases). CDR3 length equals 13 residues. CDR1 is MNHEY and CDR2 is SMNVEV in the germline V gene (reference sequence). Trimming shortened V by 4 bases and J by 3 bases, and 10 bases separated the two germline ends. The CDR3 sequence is CASSSRRGYEQYF. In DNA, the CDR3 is TGTGCCAGCAGTTCCCGACGGGGCTACGAGCAGTACTTC.

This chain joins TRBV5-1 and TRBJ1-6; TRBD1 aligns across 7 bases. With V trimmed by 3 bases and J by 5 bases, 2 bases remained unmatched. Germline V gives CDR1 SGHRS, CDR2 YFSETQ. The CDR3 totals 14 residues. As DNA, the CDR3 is TGCGCCAGCAGCTCTACAGGGGATAATTCACCCCTCCACTTT. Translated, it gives CASSSTGDNSPLHF.

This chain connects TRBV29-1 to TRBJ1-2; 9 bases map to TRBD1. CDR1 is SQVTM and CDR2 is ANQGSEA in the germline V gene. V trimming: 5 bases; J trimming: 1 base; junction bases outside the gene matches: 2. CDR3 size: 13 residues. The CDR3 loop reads CSVRTGVNYGYTF. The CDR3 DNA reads TGCAGCGTTCGGACAGGGGTTAACTATGGCTACACCTTC.

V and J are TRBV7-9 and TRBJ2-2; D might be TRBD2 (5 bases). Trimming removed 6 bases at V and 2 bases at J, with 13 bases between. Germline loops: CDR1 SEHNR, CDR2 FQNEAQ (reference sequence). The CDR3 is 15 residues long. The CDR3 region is CASSLARGNTGELFF. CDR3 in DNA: TGTGCCAGCAGTCTAGCACGGGGTAACACCGGGGAGCTGTTTTTT.

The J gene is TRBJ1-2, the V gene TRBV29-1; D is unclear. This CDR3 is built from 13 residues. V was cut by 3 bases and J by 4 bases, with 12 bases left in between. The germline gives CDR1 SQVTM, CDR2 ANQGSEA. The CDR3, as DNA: TGCAGCGTTGAGCACCGTGGAGCCTATGGCTACACCTTC. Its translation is CSVEHRGAYGYTF.

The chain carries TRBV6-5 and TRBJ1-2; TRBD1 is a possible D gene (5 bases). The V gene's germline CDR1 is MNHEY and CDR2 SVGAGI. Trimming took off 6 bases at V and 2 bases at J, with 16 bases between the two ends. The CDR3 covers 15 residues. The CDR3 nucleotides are TGTGCCAGCAGGGGCGGGGCGAGTGCGAACTATGGCTACACCTTC. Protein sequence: CASRGGASANYGYTF.

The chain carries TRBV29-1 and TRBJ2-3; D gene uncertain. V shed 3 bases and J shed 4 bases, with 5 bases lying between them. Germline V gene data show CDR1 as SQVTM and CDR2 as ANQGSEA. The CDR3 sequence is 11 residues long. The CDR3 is CSVDRSDTQYF. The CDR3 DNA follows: TGCAGCGTTGATCGTTCAGATACGCAGTATTTT.

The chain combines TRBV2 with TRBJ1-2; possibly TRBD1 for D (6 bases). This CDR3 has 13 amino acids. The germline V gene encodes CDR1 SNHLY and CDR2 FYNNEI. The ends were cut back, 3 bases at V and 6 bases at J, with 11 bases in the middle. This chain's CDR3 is CASSEYPGDGYTF. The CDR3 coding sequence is TGTGCCAGCAGTGAGTACCCAGGGGATGGCTACACCTTC.

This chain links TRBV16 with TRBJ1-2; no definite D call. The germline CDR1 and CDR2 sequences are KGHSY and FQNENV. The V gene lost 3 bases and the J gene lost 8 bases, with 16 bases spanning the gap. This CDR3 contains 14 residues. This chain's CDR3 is CASSHLIEGGGYTF. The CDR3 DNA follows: TGTGCCAGCAGCCACCTCATAGAGGGAGGAGGCTACACCTTC.

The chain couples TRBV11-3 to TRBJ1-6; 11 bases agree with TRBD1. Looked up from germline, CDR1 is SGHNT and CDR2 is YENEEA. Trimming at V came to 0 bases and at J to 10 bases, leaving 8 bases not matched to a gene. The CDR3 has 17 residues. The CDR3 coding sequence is TGTGCCAGCAGCTTAGAGCTTTGGGGACAGGGGGAGTCACCCCTCCACTTT. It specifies CASSLELWGQGESPLHF.

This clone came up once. The CDR3, as DNA: TGTGCCAGCTCATCCTACAGAGACGCTAATGAAAAACTGTTTTTT. Residues: CASSSYRDANEKLFF. This sequence joins TRBV18 and TRBJ1-4; D gene ambiguous. The V end lost 5 bases, the J end lost 3 bases, and 13 bases lay between the germline ends. The length of the CDR3 is 15 residues. The germline CDR1 and CDR2 sequences are KGHSH and LQKENI.

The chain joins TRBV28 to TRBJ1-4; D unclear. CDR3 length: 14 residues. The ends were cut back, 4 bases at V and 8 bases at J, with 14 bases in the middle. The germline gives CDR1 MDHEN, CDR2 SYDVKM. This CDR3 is CASSSPSTGEKLFF. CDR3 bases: TGTGCCAGCAGTTCCCCATCGACGGGGGAAAAACTGTTTTTT.

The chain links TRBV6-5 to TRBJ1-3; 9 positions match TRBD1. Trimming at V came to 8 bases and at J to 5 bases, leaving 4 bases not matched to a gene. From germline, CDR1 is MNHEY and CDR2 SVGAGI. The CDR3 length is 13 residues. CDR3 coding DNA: TGTGCCAGCGGGGACAGGGTGCGAAACACCATATATTTT. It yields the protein CASGDRVRNTIYF.

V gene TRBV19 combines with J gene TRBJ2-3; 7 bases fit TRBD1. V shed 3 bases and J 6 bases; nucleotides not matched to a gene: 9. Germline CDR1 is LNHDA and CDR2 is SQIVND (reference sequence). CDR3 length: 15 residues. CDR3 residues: CASSMRGLGRDTQYF. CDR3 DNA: TGTGCCAGTAGTATGAGGGGGCTAGGAAGGGATACGCAGTATTTT.

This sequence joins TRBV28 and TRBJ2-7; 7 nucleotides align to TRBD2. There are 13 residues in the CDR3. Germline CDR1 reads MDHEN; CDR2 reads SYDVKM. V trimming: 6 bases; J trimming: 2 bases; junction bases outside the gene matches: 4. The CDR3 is CASSGGYAYEQYF. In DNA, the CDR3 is TGTGCCAGCAGCGGGGGGTACGCCTACGAGCAGTACTTC.

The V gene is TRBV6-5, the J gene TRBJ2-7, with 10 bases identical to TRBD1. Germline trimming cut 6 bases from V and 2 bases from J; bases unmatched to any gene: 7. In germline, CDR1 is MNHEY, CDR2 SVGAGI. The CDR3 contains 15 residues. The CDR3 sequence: CASRAGTGVTYEQYF. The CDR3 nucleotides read TGTGCCAGCAGGGCAGGGACAGGGGTAACCTACGAGCAGTACTTC.

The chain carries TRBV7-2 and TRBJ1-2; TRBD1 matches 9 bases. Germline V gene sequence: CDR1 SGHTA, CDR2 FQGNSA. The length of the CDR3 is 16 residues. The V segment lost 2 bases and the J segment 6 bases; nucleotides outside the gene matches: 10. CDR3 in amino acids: CASSLLAWTGEDGYTF. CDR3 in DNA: TGTGCCAGCAGCTTATTGGCGTGGACAGGGGAGGATGGCTACACCTTC.

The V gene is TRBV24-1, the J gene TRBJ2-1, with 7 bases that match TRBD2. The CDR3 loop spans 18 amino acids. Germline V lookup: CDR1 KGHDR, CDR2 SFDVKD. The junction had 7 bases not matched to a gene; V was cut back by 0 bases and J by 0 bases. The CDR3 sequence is CATSDLRAGPSSYNEQFF. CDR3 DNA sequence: TGTGCCACCAGTGATTTGAGAGCGGGGCCTAGCTCCTACAATGAGCAGTTCTTC.

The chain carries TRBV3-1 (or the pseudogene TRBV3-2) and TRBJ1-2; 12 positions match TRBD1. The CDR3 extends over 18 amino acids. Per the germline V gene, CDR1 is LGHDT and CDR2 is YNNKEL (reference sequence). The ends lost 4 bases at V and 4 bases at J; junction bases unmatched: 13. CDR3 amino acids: CASSPESGTGGGSYGYTF. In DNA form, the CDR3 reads TGTGCCAGCAGCCCCGAATCCGGGACAGGGGGCGGGAGCTATGGCTACACCTTC.

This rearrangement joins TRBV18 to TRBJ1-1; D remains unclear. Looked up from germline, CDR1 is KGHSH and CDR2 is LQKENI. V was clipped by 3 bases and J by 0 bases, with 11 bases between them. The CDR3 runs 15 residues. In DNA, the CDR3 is TGTGCCAGCTCACCGCAGGCCAACCTGAACACTGAAGCTTTCTTT. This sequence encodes CASSPQANLNTEAFF. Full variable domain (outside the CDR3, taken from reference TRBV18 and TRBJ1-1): NAGVMQNPRHLVRRRGQEARLRCSPMKGHSHVYWYRQLPEEGLKFMVYLQKENIIDESGMPKERFSAEFPKEGPSILRIQQVVRGDSAAYFCASSPQANLNTEAFFGQGTRLTVV.

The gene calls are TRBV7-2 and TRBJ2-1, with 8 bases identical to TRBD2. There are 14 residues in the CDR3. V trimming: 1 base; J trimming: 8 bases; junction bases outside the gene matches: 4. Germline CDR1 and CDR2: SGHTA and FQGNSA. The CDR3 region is CASSLVGGADEQFF. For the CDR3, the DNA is TGTGCCAGCAGCTTAGTCGGGGGGGCCGATGAGCAGTTCTTC.

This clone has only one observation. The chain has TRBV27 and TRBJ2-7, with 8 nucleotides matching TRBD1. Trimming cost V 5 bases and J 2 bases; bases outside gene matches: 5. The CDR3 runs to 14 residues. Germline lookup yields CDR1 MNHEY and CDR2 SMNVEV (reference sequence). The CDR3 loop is CASSPGQDTYEQYF. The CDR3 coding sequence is TGTGCCAGCAGTCCGGGACAGGATACCTACGAGCAGTACTTC.